The 24 T cell receptor beta chains below were found in one sample sequenced in a study of spatial heterogeneity in lung cancer. As to time point: sample taken at primary tumor resection. Study outcomes and limitations: Higher tumor mutation counts went along with higher counts of expanded intratumoral alpha and beta TCRs.

A single record per CDR3 protein comes from TCRdb applying MiXCR to the 5' RACE reads. The sample gives 16,000 or so distinct CDR3 sequences, under 7% of which show up once; over 9% is in the top ten. No antigens are known for them. This specimen consisted of lung tumor tissue, obtained at surgery. The receptors originated from a female donor with early-stage non-small cell lung cancer.

The chain recombines TRBV7-2 with TRBJ1-1; no clear D gene. The germline gives CDR1 SGHTA, CDR2 FQGNSA. Trimming cost V 2 bases and J 0 bases, with 10 bases left between them. CDR3 length: 15 amino acids. CDR3 bases: TGTGCCAGCAGCTTACAGCTCGACTTGAACACTGAAGCTTTCTTT. It codes for CASSLQLDLNTEAFF. The variable domain in full, with the rest retrieved from reference TRBV7-2 and TRBJ1-1, is GAGVSQSPSNKVTEKGKDVELRCDPISGHTALYWYRQSLGQGLEFLIYFQGNSAPDKSGLPSDRFSAERTGGSVSTLTIQRTQQEDSAVYLCASSLQLDLNTEAFFGQGTRLTVV.

This clonotype was recorded many times. This rearrangement joins TRBV12-3 or TRBV12-4 to TRBJ2-2, with TRBD1 identical over 7 bases. Germline trimming cut 8 bases from V and 6 bases from J; bases unmatched to any gene: 6. The CDR3 sequence is 13 residues long. CDR3 protein: CASGDRAAGELFF. The CDR3 DNA reads TGTGCCAGCGGTGACAGGGCTGCCGGGGAGCTGTTTTTT.

This clonotype was counted at least ten times. The chain recombines TRBV5-4 with TRBJ2-7, with TRBD2 matching over 12 bases. CDR1 SGHNT and CDR2 YYREEE come from the germline V gene (reference sequence). After removal of 6 bases from V and 5 bases from J, the junction contained 6 bases not matched to a gene. This CDR3 is built from 14 residues. Here the CDR3 reads CASKEGLAGHEQYF. CDR3 DNA: TGTGCCAGCAAAGAGGGACTAGCGGGCCACGAGCAGTACTTC. Looking up the rest from reference TRBV5-4 and TRBJ2-7 gives the full variable domain: ETGVTQSPTHLIKTRGQQVTLRCSSQSGHNTVSWYQQALGQGPQFIFQYYREEENGRGNFPPRFSGLQFPNYSSELNVNALELDDSALYLCASKEGLAGHEQYFGPGTRLTVT.

This clonotype showed up many times. The genes are TRBV2 and TRBJ2-7; TRBD2 matches 9 bases. CDR3 length equals 14 residues. Trimming removed 2 bases from V and 4 bases from J; junction bases left unmatched: 3. Per germline, CDR1 SNHLY and CDR2 FYNNEI. CDR3 DNA: TGTGCCAGCAGTGAAACGGGACTAGCTTACGAGCAGTACTTC. Its protein product is CASSETGLAYEQYF.

This clonotype showed up just once. V usage is TRBV20-1 and J usage is TRBJ2-7; 13 bases align to TRBD2. Germline CDR1 reads DFQATT; CDR2 reads SNEGSKA (reference sequence). The CDR3 totals 14 residues. V was pared by 1 base and J by 5 bases, with 2 bases of the junction left unmatched. DNA of the CDR3: TGCAGTGCTAGAGGTACTAGCGGGAGGGACGAGCAGTACTTC. This translates into CSARGTSGRDEQYF.

At least ten counts were recorded for this clonotype. The chain combines TRBV21-1 with TRBJ2-7; the D call TRBD2 from the table was never checked on the DNA. TRBV21-1 is a documented pseudogene. This CDR3 contains 13 residues. CDR3 sequence reads: CASNTSGRYEQYF. CDR3 coding DNA: TGTGCCAGCAATACTAGCGGGAGATACGAGCAGTACTTC.

This clonotype has at least ten counts. V usage is TRBV20-1 and J usage is TRBJ2-1, with TRBD2 as a possible D gene (6 bases). Germline assignment: CDR1 DFQATT and CDR2 SNEGSKA (reference sequence). The V and J ends lost 7 bases and 7 bases respectively, with 11 bases between them. The CDR3 spans 11 residues. The DNA for the CDR3 is TGCAGTGTAGCGGACGGGAATGAGCAGTTCTTC. The encoded protein is CSVADGNEQFF.

The rearrangement uses TRBV10-3 and TRBJ2-1; TRBD2 matches 9 bases. The germline V gene has CDR1 ENHRY and CDR2 SYGVKD. The CDR3 extends over 16 amino acids. With V trimmed by 4 bases and J by 6 bases, 10 bases remained unmatched. The CDR3 sequence: CAISGSGAGGSNEQFF. CDR3 nucleotides: TGTGCCATCAGTGGATCCGGAGCGGGAGGATCCAATGAGCAGTTCTTC.

There are a few counts of this clonotype. The rearrangement uses TRBV14 and TRBJ2-5; unclear D gene. The germline V gene encodes CDR1 SGHDN and CDR2 FVKESK. The CDR3 consists of 14 residues. Trimming cost V 4 bases and J 5 bases, with 14 bases left between them. CDR3 amino acids: CASSRQTLGETQYF. The CDR3 DNA reads TGTGCCAGCAGCCGCCAGACACTGGGGGAGACCCAGTACTTC. Looking up the rest from reference TRBV14 and TRBJ2-5 gives the full variable domain: EAGVTQFPSHSVIEKGQTVTLRCDPISGHDNLYWYRRVMGKEIKFLLHFVKESKQDESGMPNNRFLAERTGGTYSTLKVQPAELEDSGVYFCASSRQTLGETQYFGPGTRLLVL.

This clonotype was observed at least ten times. The chain links TRBV5-4 to TRBJ2-7, with 15 positions matching TRBD2. Germline V gene sequence: CDR1 SGHNT, CDR2 YYREEE (reference sequence). With 4 bases clipped from V and 3 bases from J, the junction kept 5 bases outside the gene matches. This CDR3 region has 16 residues. CDR3 protein: CASSGGLAGGHYEQYF. In DNA form, the CDR3 reads TGTGCCAGCAGCGGGGGACTAGCGGGAGGTCACTACGAGCAGTACTTC.

In its sample, this clonotype was seen many times. This sequence joins TRBV20-1 and TRBJ2-7; 9 bases fit TRBD2. Per germline, CDR1 DFQATT and CDR2 SNEGSKA (reference sequence). The CDR3 covers 14 residues. With V trimmed by 0 bases and J by 7 bases, 7 bases remained unmatched. The CDR3 is CSARDLGGREEQYF. DNA of the CDR3: TGCAGTGCTAGAGATCTCGGCGGGAGGGAAGAGCAGTACTTC.

This clonotype was picked up a small number of times. V and J are TRBV4-1 and TRBJ1-1; 7 bases are shared with TRBD1. CDR3 length: 15 amino acids. V lost 3 bases and J lost 2; bases outside the gene matches: 6. Germline lookup yields CDR1 MGHRA and CDR2 YSYEKL. CDR3 nucleotides: TGCGCCAGCAGCCACCCGGGACAGAGAAACACTGAAGCTTTCTTT. Translating it yields CASSHPGQRNTEAFF.

By its share, this clonotype is medium-sized. The chain recombines TRBV29-1 with TRBJ2-3, with D possibly being TRBD1 (6 bases). The CDR3 spans 14 residues. V dropped 6 bases and J dropped 0 bases, with 13 bases sitting between them. The germline CDR1 and CDR2 sequences are SQVTM and ANQGSEA. The CDR3 nucleotides are TGCAGCGTGCGACAGGCCCCTAGCACAGATACGCAGTATTTT. Translation gives CSVRQAPSTDTQYF.

This clonotype has at least ten counts. The genes are TRBV20-1 and TRBJ1-5, with D possibly TRBD1 on 5 matching bases. V lost 2 bases and J lost 5, with 10 bases in between. Germline assignment: CDR1 DFQATT and CDR2 SNEGSKA (reference sequence). This CDR3 contains 13 residues. CDR3 residues: CSARQGGDQPQHF. CDR3 DNA: TGCAGTGCTAGACAGGGAGGGGATCAGCCCCAGCATTTT.

This clonotype was seen repeatedly, ten times or more. The V and J genes are TRBV7-9 and TRBJ1-5; no clear D. V shed 3 bases and J shed 3 bases, with 18 bases lying between them. CDR1 and CDR2 from the germline V gene are SEHNR and FQNEAQ (reference sequence). The CDR3 has 17 residues. CDR3: CASSFGMIGLDNQPQHF. The CDR3 region has the DNA TGTGCCAGCAGCTTCGGAATGATAGGGCTCGACAATCAGCCCCAGCATTTT.

This clonotype was counted many times. The chain has TRBV24-1 and TRBJ2-1; no firm D call. V was cut by 2 bases and J by 5 bases, with 0 bases left in between. The CDR3 loop spans 11 amino acids. Germline values: CDR1 KGHDR, CDR2 SFDVKD. In nucleotides, the CDR3 is TGTGCCACCAGTGATTACAATGAGCAGTTCTTC. Amino acids: CATSDYNEQFF.

This clonotype was observed at least ten times. CDR3 sequence reads: CASSLVSSQGNTEAFF. In DNA, the CDR3 is TGTGCCAGCAGCTTGGTCTCAAGTCAGGGGAACACTGAAGCTTTCTTT. The V call is TRBV5-5, the J call TRBJ1-1, with D maybe TRBD1 (5 bases). V lost 0 bases and J lost 1, with 13 bases in between. CDR1 and CDR2 from the germline V gene are SGHKS and YYEKEE (reference sequence). This CDR3 region has 16 residues. The entire variable domain, with the rest obtained from reference TRBV5-5 and TRBJ1-1, is as follows: DAGVTQSPTHLIKTRGQQVTLRCSPISGHKSVSWYQQVLGQGPQFIFQYYEKEERGRGNFPDRFSARQFPNYSSELNVNALLLGDSALYLCASSLVSSQGNTEAFFGQGTRLTVV.

In this sample, this clonotype turned up many times. This chain uses TRBV19 with TRBJ2-3, with D perhaps matching TRBD2 (5 bases). V lost 5 bases and J 5 bases, leaving 17 bases between the germline ends. Germline CDR1 is LNHDA and CDR2 is SQIVND (reference sequence). CDR3 length: 15 amino acids. The CDR3 DNA reads TGTGCCAGTAGTGCCCTCAGCCGGGAAGGAGATACGCAGTATTTT. Encoded protein: CASSALSREGDTQYF.

This clonotype was recorded many times. V and J are TRBV7-2 and TRBJ2-3; D not certain. The V and J ends lost 0 bases and 2 bases respectively, with 3 bases between them. CDR3 length: 13 amino acids. Germline lookup yields CDR1 SGHTA and CDR2 FQGNSA. The CDR3 nucleotides read TGTGCCAGCAGCTTAGCGTTCACAGATACGCAGTATTTT. Translation gives CASSLAFTDTQYF.

This clonotype appeared many times. The chain uses TRBV21-1 and TRBJ2-5. TRBV21-1 is termed a pseudogene. The CDR3 covers 13 residues. CDR3 protein: CASSKAREETQYF. The CDR3 DNA is TGTGCCAGCAGCAAAGCGAGGGAAGAGACCCAGTACTTC.

This clonotype was counted ten times or more. V gene TRBV20-1 combines with J gene TRBJ1-6, with D unresolved. The ends were cut back, 2 bases at V and 6 bases at J, with 8 bases in the middle. The CDR3 runs 13 residues. CDR1 is DFQATT, CDR2 SNEGSKA, per germline (reference sequence). CDR3 bases: TGCAGTGCTAGACCGACAAGTAATTCACCCCTCCACTTT. Amino acids: CSARPTSNSPLHF.

This clonotype was observed at least ten times. The chain carries TRBV19 and TRBJ2-3; 8 bases match TRBD2. CDR1 is LNHDA and CDR2 is SQIVND in the germline V gene (reference sequence). The CDR3 runs to 16 residues. J was trimmed by 4 bases and V by 7 bases; bases with no gene match: 13. CDR3 region: CASIDRGSGSPDTQYF. The CDR3 region has the DNA TGTGCCAGTATCGACCGGGGGAGCGGGAGTCCAGATACGCAGTATTTT.

This clonotype was observed many times. V gene TRBV5-1 combines with J gene TRBJ2-3, with 8 bases identical to TRBD2. Germline V gene data show CDR1 as SGHRS and CDR2 as YFSETQ. The CDR3 runs to 15 residues. V lost 7 bases, J lost 3 bases, and 10 bases stayed unmatched. The DNA for the CDR3 is TGCGCCAGCGGTGGCAGCGCTAGCGGGACAGATACGCAGTATTTT. This codes for CASGGSASGTDTQYF. The full variable domain, rest sourced from reference TRBV5-1 and TRBJ2-3, is KAGVTQTPRYLIKTRGQQVTLSCSPISGHRSVSWYQQTPGQGLQFLFEYFSETQRNKGNFPGRFSGRQFSNSRSEMNVSTLELGDSALYLCASGGSASGTDTQYFGPGTRLTVL.

This clonotype is medium-sized by share. V is TRBV10-2 and J is TRBJ1-1; D is uncertain. Deletions cut 4 bases from V and 5 bases from J, with 17 bases between. CDR1 and CDR2 from the germline V gene are WSHSY and SAAADI. This CDR3 comprises 15 residues. As DNA, the CDR3 is TGCGCCAGCAGTGCCGTGACTCCCCCGAGAACTGAAGCTTTCTTT. Protein product: CASSAVTPPRTEAFF.